The 22 T cell receptor beta chains below were found in one sample sequenced in a study of T cell responses to AZD1222 COVID-19 vaccine. Clones were sequenced by immunoSEQ multiplex PCR, and TCRdb holds only the in-frame ones, with some missing. The table records about 150,000 clones, under 95% of them present only once. The material was peripheral blood, obtained on day 0 of AZD1222 vaccination. The receptors here all came from an adult in good health.

The chain carries TRBV7-3 and TRBJ2-2; 8 bases align to TRBD2. Germline trimming cut 2 bases from V and 3 bases from J; bases unmatched to any gene: 8. The CDR3 totals 17 residues. The germline V gene has CDR1 SGHTA and CDR2 FQGTGA. The CDR3 sequence: CASSLGFGGEHTGELFF. CDR3 coding DNA: TGTGCCAGCAGCTTAGGTTTCGGGGGGGAACACACCGGGGAGCTGTTTTTT.

V usage is TRBV4-3 and J usage is TRBJ1-1; possibly TRBD1 for D (5 bases). The V gene's germline CDR1 is LGHNA and CDR2 YSLEER. CDR3 size: 16 residues. The V end lost 4 bases, the J end lost 0 bases, and 15 bases lay between the germline ends. The CDR3 spells CASSPGQGIMNTEAFF. CDR3 bases: TGCGCCAGCAGCCCCGGGCAGGGTATTATGAACACTGAAGCTTTCTTT.

V is TRBV19 and J is TRBJ1-5; D is perhaps TRBD1 (5 bases). V shed 6 bases and J shed 0 bases, with 15 bases lying between them. Germline assignment: CDR1 LNHDA and CDR2 SQIVND (reference sequence). CDR3 length: 16 amino acids. Here the CDR3 reads CASSGRGLYSNQPQHF. CDR3 coding DNA: TGTGCCAGTAGCGGACGGGGCCTTTATAGCAATCAGCCCCAGCATTTT.

The V gene is TRBV19, the J gene TRBJ1-1; 7 positions match TRBD1. Germline V gene sequence: CDR1 LNHDA, CDR2 SQIVND (reference sequence). The CDR3 runs 15 residues. Trimming removed 1 base from V and 0 bases from J; junction bases left unmatched: 2. CDR3 region: CASSIAGQMNTEAFF. The CDR3 coding sequence is TGTGCCAGTAGTATAGCGGGACAGATGAACACTGAAGCTTTCTTT.

V and J are TRBV28 and TRBJ2-7; 10 bases fit TRBD2. Germline CDR1 reads MDHEN; CDR2 reads SYDVKM. Unmatched junction bases numbered 5, after V lost 5 bases and J lost 4 bases. The CDR3 covers 14 residues. As DNA, the CDR3 is TGTGCCAGCAGTAAAACTAGCGGGGTATACGAGCAGTACTTC. This codes for CASSKTSGVYEQYF.

The chain has TRBV7-9 and TRBJ1-6, with a possible D match to TRBD1 (5 bases). This CDR3 is 17 amino acids long. Germline values: CDR1 SEHNR, CDR2 FQNEAQ (reference sequence). V was trimmed by 4 bases and J by 6 bases, leaving 19 bases between them. The CDR3 loop is CASSSPRSGHRNSPLHF. The CDR3 bases are TGTGCCAGCAGCTCCCCAAGGTCCGGACACCGTAATTCACCCCTCCACTTT.

With regard to this clone: Other DNA variants within this sample encode the same CDR3. This chain uses TRBV5-6 with TRBJ1-5, with unresolved D. V lost 1 base, J lost 4 bases, and 6 bases lay in between. Germline lookup yields CDR1 SGHDT and CDR2 YYEEEE. CDR3 size: 13 residues. The CDR3 sequence is CASSLSGNQPQHF. In nucleotides, the CDR3 is TGTGCCAGCAGCTTGTCGGGAAATCAGCCCCAGCATTTT.

The chain has TRBV10-3 and TRBJ1-2; 9 bases map to TRBD1. The CDR3 contains 15 residues. J was trimmed by 7 bases and V by 0 bases; bases with no gene match: 6. Germline V gene lookup returns CDR1 ENHRY and CDR2 SYGVKD. The CDR3 nucleotides read TGTGCCATCAGTGAGTCGGTCGGGACAGGGACTGGCTACACCTTC. The encoded protein is CAISESVGTGTGYTF.

The genes are TRBV7-2 and TRBJ1-1; D is undetermined. The germline CDR1 and CDR2 sequences are SGHTA and FQGNSA. V was cut by 5 bases and J by 4 bases, with 20 bases left in between. This CDR3 is built from 16 residues. The CDR3: CASSPYFRGSGTEAFF. The CDR3 DNA reads TGTGCCAGCAGCCCCTACTTCCGAGGGTCGGGCACTGAAGCTTTCTTT.

The chain combines TRBV21-1 with TRBJ2-7; the table's D call TRBD2 went unverified against the DNA. TRBV21-1 is termed a pseudogene. The CDR3 totals 15 residues. The CDR3 sequence: CASSKNFAFSYEQYF. The DNA of the CDR3 is TGTGCCAGCAGCAAAAACTTCGCTTTCTCCTACGAGCAGTACTTC.

V and J are TRBV18 and TRBJ1-1; the match to TRBD1 covers 8 bases. Germline V gene lookup returns CDR1 KGHSH and CDR2 LQKENI. Unmatched junction bases numbered 2, after V lost 1 base and J lost 1 base. The CDR3 runs to 15 residues. The CDR3 protein is CASSPQGQANTEAFF. CDR3 nucleotides: TGTGCCAGCTCACCACAGGGACAGGCGAACACTGAAGCTTTCTTT.

The chain uses TRBV4-2 and TRBJ2-1; D is possibly TRBD2 (6 bases). The V and J ends lost 1 base and 10 bases respectively, with 17 bases between them. The CDR3 consists of 15 residues. From germline, CDR1 is LGHNA and CDR2 YNFKEQ. In nucleotides, the CDR3 is TGTGCCAGCAGCCAAGTACTCGGGGGAATTTGGGAGCAGTTCTTC. Its translation: CASSQVLGGIWEQFF.

The chain employs TRBV9 and TRBJ2-3; a possible D gene is TRBD2 (5 bases). Trimming took off 0 bases at V and 4 bases at J, with 12 bases between the two ends. The CDR3 spans 15 residues. Per germline, CDR1 SGDLS and CDR2 YYNGEE. The CDR3 loop is CASSVGEGFADTQYF. The CDR3 DNA reads TGTGCCAGCAGCGTAGGAGAGGGTTTTGCAGATACGCAGTATTTT.

This clone was recorded once. V usage is TRBV19 and J usage is TRBJ2-3; the D gene is possibly TRBD1 (6 bases). V lost 1 base to trimming and J lost 3 bases, with 17 bases between them. This CDR3 is 17 amino acids long. In germline, CDR1 is LNHDA, CDR2 SQIVND (reference sequence). The CDR3: CASSIVGLAQGTDTQYF. CDR3 nucleotide sequence: TGTGCCAGTAGTATAGTAGGCCTAGCCCAGGGGACAGATACGCAGTATTTT.

The chain recombines TRBV19 with TRBJ2-3, with 9 bases lining up with TRBD2. CDR1 and CDR2 (germline): LNHDA, SQIVND (reference sequence). This CDR3 is built from 14 residues. Unmatched junction bases numbered 5, after V lost 8 bases and J lost 2 bases. The CDR3 is CASRTSVSTDTQYF. In DNA, the CDR3 is TGTGCCAGTCGGACTAGCGTGTCCACAGATACGCAGTATTTT.

The V and J genes are TRBV18 and TRBJ2-7, with D uncertain. This CDR3 has 16 amino acids. Germline-derived CDR1 and CDR2 are KGHSH and LQKENI. Trimming stripped 3 bases from V and 6 bases from J, with 21 bases between. CDR3 amino acids: CASSPLGTRVILEQYF. The CDR3 DNA reads as TGTGCCAGCTCACCGCTAGGAACCCGGGTGATTCTCGAGCAGTACTTC.

V is TRBV7-2 and J is TRBJ2-5, with 11 bases that match TRBD2. CDR3 length: 17 residues. Germline V gene data show CDR1 as SGHTA and CDR2 as FQGNSA. The V segment lost 5 bases and the J segment 3 bases; nucleotides outside the gene matches: 11. CDR3 DNA: TGTGCCAGCAGCAATTATTTTACTAGCGGGAGAAAAGAGACCCAGTACTTC. Protein product: CASSNYFTSGRKETQYF.

The chain combines TRBV10-3 with TRBJ1-3; no reliable D call. The length of the CDR3 is 14 residues. The germline gives CDR1 ENHRY, CDR2 SYGVKD. Trimming cost V 3 bases and J 0 bases, with 6 bases left between them. The CDR3 region is CAISDLFSGNTIYF. DNA of the CDR3: TGTGCCATCAGTGACCTCTTCTCTGGAAACACCATATATTTT.

V usage is TRBV18 and J usage is TRBJ1-2, with a tentative D call TRBD1 (5 bases). Germline V lookup: CDR1 KGHSH, CDR2 LQKENI. This CDR3 is built from 13 residues. The V end was cut by 3 bases, the J end by 3 bases, with 8 bases between. CDR3 sequence reads: CASSPDSDYGYTF. The CDR3 DNA follows: TGTGCCAGCTCACCTGACAGTGACTATGGCTACACCTTC.

The rearrangement uses TRBV27 and TRBJ2-7; 9 bases fit TRBD2. The V and J ends lost 0 bases and 4 bases, in that order; junction bases with no gene match: 4. Germline assignment: CDR1 MNHEY and CDR2 SMNVEV (reference sequence). This CDR3 region has 15 residues. For the CDR3, the DNA is TGTGCCAGCAGTTTATCATCTAGCGGGGAATACGAGCAGTACTTC. This gives the protein CASSLSSSGEYEQYF.

The rearrangement joins TRBV5-6 to TRBJ1-3, with TRBD1 identical over 7 bases. The CDR3 length is 15 residues. Unmatched junction bases numbered 4, after V lost 4 bases and J lost 0 bases. Germline CDR1 and CDR2: SGHDT and YYEEEE. The chain's CDR3 is CASSLGQSSGNTIYF. CDR3 DNA: TGTGCCAGCAGCCTGGGACAGTCCTCTGGAAACACCATATATTTT.

This clone was recorded a few times. This chain links TRBV28 with TRBJ1-3; D might be TRBD1 (6 bases). Germline V lookup: CDR1 MDHEN, CDR2 SYDVKM. The length of the CDR3 is 13 residues. V lost 3 bases, J lost 3 bases, and 6 bases lay in between. The CDR3 DNA sequence: TGTGCCAGCAGTTTCAGGGGTGGAAACACCATATATTTT. As protein: CASSFRGGNTIYF.